In its sample, the clone carrying this T cell receptor (beta chain) was seen once. Its matching antigen is unknown. With 3 bases removed from V and 3 bases from J, the gap between germline ends came to 11 bases. The CDR3 runs 15 residues. Germline CDR1 and CDR2: KGHSH and LQKENI. The entry originates in a study of shared clonotypes between healthy human individuals. Across the whole study: Each donor had three CD4 naive, three CD4 memory, two CD8 naive and one CD8 memory plate.

Findings and limits, study-wide: All-four-donor shared clonotypes had higher generation probabilities than non-shared clonotypes did.

TCRdb's table, derived via immunoSEQ multiplex PCR, lists solely in-frame clones and lacks some. This sample carries roughly 530,000 clones, 96% of them seen once, and the ten largest clones take 0.06%. Healthy HIV-negative adults with no recent acute infections or vaccinations were recruited as donors. Sequenced material: naive CD4+ T cells sorted from blood. As to subset: CD45RA+ positively selected. This clonotype was sampled from a woman aged 30 to 39 in good health. The chain joins TRBV18 to TRBJ2-2; TRBD2 is a possible D gene (5 bases). In DNA, the CDR3 is TGTGCCAGCTCACCGGCGGGCGCGGACACCGGGGAGCTGTTTTTT. It is translated as CASSPAGADTGELFF.